These T cell receptor beta chains were read from a single sample in a study of cytomegalovirus exposure and HLA in healthy donors. The repertoire was sequenced with immunoSEQ multiplex PCR; TCRdb's copy has only in-frame clones and lacks some. The data show 150,000 to 200,000 clones, 65% to 85% seen once. Sequencing was done on a sample of PBMCs. The receptors were gathered from a woman in her twenties or thirties in good health and CMV-seropositive. Each CDR3 is given with its conserved first and last residue. The D gene is left open where the match is weak. Clone size is stated in some rows and not others, as once, few, many or a class when expanded.

j_gene | v_gene | d_gene | abundance | CDR3aa | CDR3nt
TRBJ2-1 | TRBV7-7 | TRBD2 | NA | CASSPPGRVGEQFF | TGTGCTAGCAGCCCGCCCGGGAGGGTAGGGGAGCAGTTCTTC
TRBJ1-1 | TRBV28 | NA | few | CASAGADEYTEAFF | TGTGCCAGCGCCGGTGCGGATGAGTACACTGAAGCTTTCTTT
TRBJ1-1 | TRBV10-1 | NA | once | CASSERRGGREAFF | TGCGCCAGCAGTGAAAGAAGAGGGGGACGTGAAGCTTTCTTT
TRBJ2-3 | TRBV15 | TRBD1 | NA | CATSYPGTGADTQYF | TGTGCCACCAGCTACCCCGGGACAGGGGCAGATACGCAGTATTTT
TRBJ1-4 | TRBV7-6 | TRBD1 | NA | CASSPLEGQVNEKLFF | TGTGCCAGCAGCCCCCTCGAGGGACAGGTTAATGAAAAACTGTTTTTT
TRBJ1-2 | TRBV6-5 | NA | NA | CASKDRAYGYTF | TGTGCCAGCAAGGACAGAGCTTATGGCTACACCTTC
TRBJ1-2 | TRBV29-1 | TRBD1 | NA | CSVRPGQAGYTF | TGCAGCGTTCGTCCGGGACAGGCTGGCTACACCTTC
TRBJ2-1 | TRBV13 | TRBD2 | NA | CASSLILAEYNEQFF | TGTGCCAGCAGCTTAATACTAGCGGAGTACAATGAGCAGTTCTTC
TRBJ1-5 | TRBV2 | TRBD1 | NA | CASSERSGQGLRPQHF | TGTGCCAGCAGTGAAAGGTCGGGACAGGGTTTACGGCCCCAGCATTTT
TRBJ1-3 | TRBV7-2 | NA | NA | CASSVVSTGNTIYF | TGTGCCAGCAGCGTAGTCTCTACTGGAAACACCATATATTTT
TRBJ1-6 | TRBV15 | NA | NA | CATSRVQGKDSPLHF | TGTGCCACCAGCAGAGTTCAGGGGAAAGATTCACCCCTCCACTTT
TRBJ1-1 | TRBV5-8 | TRBD1 | NA | CASSLRDRGLDTEAFF | TGTGCCAGCAGCCTCCGGGACAGGGGGTTGGACACTGAAGCTTTCTTT
TRBJ2-7 | TRBV5-6 | TRBD1 | NA | CASSFTGQLFYEQYF | TGTGCCAGCAGCTTTACGGGACAGCTATTCTACGAGCAGTACTTC
TRBJ2-3 | TRBV28 | NA | NA | CASFTVSDTQYF | TGTGCCAGCTTTACGGTTTCAGATACGCAGTATTTT
TRBJ1-1 | TRBV6-5 | NA | NA | CASSYHPLTGTEAFF | TGTGCCAGCAGTTACCACCCCCTCACAGGGACTGAAGCTTTCTTT
TRBJ1-5 | TRBV19 | TRBD1 | NA | CASSINRGSNQPQHF | TGTGCCAGTAGTATCAACAGGGGAAGCAATCAGCCCCAGCATTTT
TRBJ2-1 | TRBV10-1 | NA | NA | CAYTGPLRHEQFF | TGCGCCTACACAGGGCCCCTCCGGCATGAGCAGTTCTTC
TRBJ2-5 | TRBV10-3 | TRBD2 | NA | CATRTSGATQETQYF | TGTGCCACGCGGACTAGCGGGGCTACCCAAGAGACCCAGTACTTC
TRBJ1-2 | TRBV11-3 | NA | NA | CASSQQGLEGYTF | TGTGCCAGCAGCCAGCAGGGCTTGGAAGGCTACACCTTC
TRBJ2-7 | TRBV25-1 | TRBD1 | few | CASSRTGVSYEQYF | TGTGCCAGCAGTAGGACAGGGGTCTCCTACGAGCAGTACTTC
TRBJ2-3 | TRBV27 | TRBD2 | NA | CASSLSLAGTTDTQYF | TGTGCCAGCAGTTTATCTCTAGCGGGAACCACAGATACGCAGTATTTT
TRBJ2-7 | TRBV5-1 | TRBD2 | NA | CASSFSGASSYEQYF | TGCGCCAGCAGCTTTAGCGGGGCCAGCTCCTACGAGCAGTACTTC
TRBJ1-2 | TRBV29-1 | TRBD1 | NA | CSVVGQGNYGYTF | TGCAGCGTTGTAGGACAGGGAAACTATGGCTACACCTTC
TRBJ2-5 | TRBV27 | NA | NA | CASSLSRAFGETQYF | TGTGCCAGCAGTTTATCCCGAGCTTTCGGAGAGACCCAGTACTTC
TRBJ1-5 | TRBV7-2 | NA | NA | CASSLASYSNQPQHF | TGTGCCAGCAGCTTAGCTAGCTATAGCAATCAGCCCCAGCATTTT
TRBJ1-4 | TRBV2 | NA | NA | CASRRTQTNEKLFF | TGTGCCAGCAGGAGGACTCAGACTAATGAAAAACTGTTTTTT
TRBJ2-3 | TRBV19 | NA | NA | CASSVREGTDTQYF | TGTGCCAGTAGTGTAAGGGAGGGCACAGATACGCAGTATTTT